Listed below are T cell receptor beta chains from one sample, sequenced in a study of vaccination and CD4 T cells after COVID-19. These receptors have no identified antigens. Via MiXCR, TCRdb re-called the PCR reads, giving one row per CDR3 protein. Of 5,500 to 9,000 distinct CDR3 sequences listed, roughly 29% are singletons. The sequencing input was CD4+ T cells from blood, cultured in vitro. The receptors were gathered from a human donor in good health. Both conserved end residues are part of each CDR3. Fields, in order: CDR3 protein, CDR3 DNA, V gene, J gene, clone size, D gene. D genes are given only for firm matches. A row's size may be missing; if present it is once, few, many or a size class.

CANRLAVTHPPSYGYTF	TGTGCCAACCGACTCGCAGTCACCCATCCCCCGTCTTATGGCTACACCTTC	TRBV6-1	TRBJ1-2	few	-
CASRNRGLTYNSPLHF	TGTGCCAGCAGAAACAGGGGATTAACCTATAATTCACCCCTCCACTTT	TRBV19	TRBJ1-6	-	TRBD1
CASSVGGLAANEQFF	TGTGCCAGCAGCGTTGGGGGACTAGCTGCCAATGAGCAGTTCTTC	TRBV9	TRBJ2-1	-	TRBD2
CASSLSQTYEQYF	TGTGCCAGCAGCTTAAGCCAGACCTACGAGCAGTACTTC	TRBV7-3	TRBJ2-7	-	-
CASSQRGGGYADTQYF	TGTGCCAGCAGCCAGCGGGGGGGCGGTTATGCAGATACGCAGTATTTT	TRBV9	TRBJ2-3	-	TRBD2
CASSSGIGWDQPQHF	TGCGCCAGCAGTAGCGGCATCGGGTGGGATCAGCCCCAGCATTTT	TRBV10-2	TRBJ1-5	-	-
CASSQEGRQPQHF	TGTGCCAGCAGCCAAGAGGGGCGTCAGCCCCAGCATTTT	TRBV4-2	TRBJ1-5	-	-
CASGSGTPEAFF	TGTGCCAGCGGGTCAGGGACCCCTGAAGCTTTCTTT	TRBV12-3/TRBV12-4	TRBJ1-1	-	-
CASGGPDTDTQYF	TGCGCCAGCGGGGGCCCGGACACAGATACGCAGTATTTT	TRBV5-1	TRBJ2-3	few	-
CASSGAGTLNYGYTF	TGTGCCAGCAGTGGGGCGGGCACCTTGAACTATGGCTACACCTTC	TRBV2	TRBJ1-2	-	-
CASSLLQGNPSGYTF	TGCGCCAGCAGCTTGCTACAGGGCAACCCATCAGGCTACACCTTC	TRBV5-1	TRBJ1-2	few	-
CASSEYVNTEAFF	TGTGCCAGCAGTGAATACGTGAACACTGAAGCTTTCTTT	TRBV6-1	TRBJ1-1	-	-
CSAERAASSYNEQFF	TGCAGTGCGGAGCGGGCGGCCTCGAGCTACAATGAGCAGTTCTTC	TRBV20-1	TRBJ2-1	few	-
CAIKGGTMNTEAFF	TGTGCCATAAAAGGAGGAACCATGAACACTGAAGCTTTCTTT	TRBV12-3/TRBV12-4	TRBJ1-1	medium-sized	-
CASSPRDREAFF	TGTGCCAGCAGCCCAAGGGACAGGGAAGCTTTCTTT	TRBV12-3/TRBV12-4	TRBJ1-1	few	TRBD1
CASSLASGASTEAFF	TGTGCCAGCAGTTTAGCCTCAGGGGCCAGCACTGAAGCTTTCTTT	TRBV12-3/TRBV12-4	TRBJ1-1	-	-
CASSLATAVGYTF	TGTGCCAGCAGCTTAGCGACAGCGGTTGGCTACACCTTC	TRBV11-2	TRBJ1-2	few	-
CASKWGSPLHF	TGTGCCTCCAAGTGGGGTTCACCCCTCCACTTT	TRBV30	TRBJ1-6	-	-
CASRGSNYGYTF	TGCGCCAGCCGGGGGTCTAACTATGGCTACACCTTC	TRBV10-2	TRBJ1-2	-	-
CSAREVWATYQPQHF	TGCAGTGCTAGAGAGGTGTGGGCTACCTATCAGCCCCAGCATTTT	TRBV20-1	TRBJ1-5	-	-
CASSLGGVYGGYTF	TGTGCCAGCAGCTTAGGTGGAGTCTATGGGGGCTACACCTTC	TRBV7-9	TRBJ1-2	few	-
CATSREGGSGGNTIYF	TGTGCCACCAGCAGAGAAGGGGGAAGCGGAGGAAACACCATATATTTT	TRBV15	TRBJ1-3	-	-
CASSRVGGNEQYF	TGTGCCAGCTCACGGGTAGGGGGGAACGAGCAGTACTTC	TRBV18	TRBJ2-7	-	-
CASSYTPEGVYGYTF	TGTGCCAGCAGTTACACCCCAGAGGGAGTATATGGCTACACCTTC	TRBV6-5	TRBJ1-2	-	-
CASSYSRGGRTDTQYF	TGTGCCAGCAGCTACAGCAGGGGCGGCCGCACAGATACGCAGTATTTT	TRBV11-3	TRBJ2-3	few	-
CASSSHQVGGEEKLFF	TGTGCCAGCAGTTCCCACCAAGTAGGGGGGGAGGAAAAACTGTTTTTT	TRBV6-5	TRBJ1-4	-	-
CASSLGGGLRSSGNTIYF	TGTGCCAGCAGCCTCGGCGGCGGATTGAGATCCTCTGGAAACACCATATATTTT	TRBV7-9	TRBJ1-3	-	-
CASSLGSPPLYGYTF	TGTGCCAGCAGCTTAGGGTCTCCCCCCCTATACGGCTACACCTTC	TRBV7-9	TRBJ1-2	-	-
CASSLGGNTEAFF	TGTGCCAGCAGTTTGGGGGGGAACACTGAAGCTTTCTTT	TRBV27	TRBJ1-1	few	-
CASSKWGVYQETQYF	TGTGCCAGCAGCAAATGGGGGGTGTACCAAGAGACCCAGTACTTC	TRBV21-1	TRBJ2-5	-	-
CSARDGRDLSNSPLHF	TGCAGTGCTAGAGATGGGAGGGACCTTTCAAATTCACCCCTCCACTTT	TRBV20-1	TRBJ1-6	-	-
CATRGEGNYEQYF	TGTGCCACCAGGGGCGAGGGGAACTACGAGCAGTACTTC	TRBV2	TRBJ2-7	-	-
CASSPQGVNTEAFF	TGTGCCAGCAGCCCTCAGGGGGTGAACACTGAAGCTTTCTTT	TRBV7-3	TRBJ1-1	few	TRBD1
CASSPRTRSGRELFF	TGTGCCAGCAGCCCCCGGACTAGAAGTGGCCGGGAGCTGTTTTTT	TRBV11-1	TRBJ2-2	few	TRBD2
CSVLREMNTEAFF	TGCAGCGTTTTGAGGGAAATGAACACTGAAGCTTTCTTT	TRBV29-1	TRBJ1-1	-	-
CASSQLQVNTEAFF	TGTGCCAGCAGCCAACTACAGGTGAACACTGAAGCTTTCTTT	TRBV14	TRBJ1-1	-	-
CASTRDSSNSPLHF	TGTGCCAGCACCCGGGACAGTTCAAATTCACCCCTCCACTTT	TRBV6-1	TRBJ1-6	-	TRBD1
CASSTRGWGLRTEAFF	TGTGCCAGTAGTACCAGGGGTTGGGGACTTAGGACTGAAGCTTTCTTT	TRBV19	TRBJ1-1	few	-
CASSEERGGASEQYF	TGTGCCAGCAGTGAAGAGCGGGGGGGTGCCTCCGAGCAGTACTTC	TRBV6-1	TRBJ2-7	few	TRBD2
CASSSTGNQPQHF	TGTGCCAGCAGTTCAACAGGTAATCAGCCCCAGCATTTT	TRBV6-5	TRBJ1-5	few	-
CASSLNGGETQYF	TGTGCCAGCAGCTTAAATGGCGGGGAGACCCAGTACTTC	TRBV7-3	TRBJ2-5	few	-
CASSYRQGPTQPQHF	TGTGCCAGCAGTTACCGACAGGGACCCACTCAGCCCCAGCATTTT	TRBV6-5	TRBJ1-5	-	TRBD1
CASSLQGTDTQYF	TGTGCCAGCAGCTTGCAGGGAACAGATACGCAGTATTTT	TRBV5-4	TRBJ2-3	-	-
CASSLRDRGGYTF	TGTGCCAGCAGTCTTCGGGACAGAGGGGGCTACACCTTC	TRBV6-1	TRBJ1-2	-	TRBD1
CASRTYATNEKLFF	TGTGCCAGCAGGACCTATGCAACTAATGAAAAACTGTTTTTT	TRBV27	TRBJ1-4	-	-